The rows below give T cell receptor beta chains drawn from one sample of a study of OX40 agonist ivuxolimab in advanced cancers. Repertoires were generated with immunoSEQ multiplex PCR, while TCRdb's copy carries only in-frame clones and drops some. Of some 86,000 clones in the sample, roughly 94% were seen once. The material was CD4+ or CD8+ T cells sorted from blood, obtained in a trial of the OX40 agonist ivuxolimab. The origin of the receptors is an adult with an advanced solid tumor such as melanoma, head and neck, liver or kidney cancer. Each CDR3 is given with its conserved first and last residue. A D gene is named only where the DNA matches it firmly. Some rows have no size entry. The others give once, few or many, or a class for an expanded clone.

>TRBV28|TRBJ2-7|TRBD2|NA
TGTGCCAGCAGTTCCGCGGCGGGCCTGGGGGGGAGTCCCTACGAGCAGTACTTC
CASSSAAGLGGSPYEQYF
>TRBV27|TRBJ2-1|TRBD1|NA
TGTGCCAGCCAACAGGGGTCCCCCCTTTACAATGAGCAGTTCTTC
CASQQGSPLYNEQFF
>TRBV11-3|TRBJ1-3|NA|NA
TGTGCCAGCAGCTCCAGATACGAAAACACCATATATTTT
CASSSRYENTIYF
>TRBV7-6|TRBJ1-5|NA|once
TGTGCCAGCAGCCTGTACCCCGCGCAGGGAAGCAATCAGCCCCAGCATTTT
CASSLYPAQGSNQPQHF
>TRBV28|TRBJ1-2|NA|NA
TGTGCCAGCAGTGCGTCCTTAGCCTATGGCTACACCTTC
CASSASLAYGYTF
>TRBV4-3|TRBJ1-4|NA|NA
TGCGCCAGCAGCCCAAAGGTCTCAATTGAAAAACTGTTTTTT
CASSPKVSIEKLFF
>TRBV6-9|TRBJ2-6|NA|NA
TGTGCCAGCACCGAGGGGCCAAGTGACCCCCTCTCTGGGGCCAACGTCCTGACTTTC
CASTEGPSDPLSGANVLTF
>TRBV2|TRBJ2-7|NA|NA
TGTGCCACCCGTGAGGGAAACTACGAGCAGTACTTC
CATREGNYEQYF
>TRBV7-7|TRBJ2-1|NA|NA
TGTGCCAGCAGCCCGAGCTTGTTAGCGGATTTCGGACTGTTCTTC
CASSPSLLADFGLFF
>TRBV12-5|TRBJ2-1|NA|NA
TGTGCTAGTGGAGAATGGGACAACAATGAGCAGTTCTTC
CASGEWDNNEQFF
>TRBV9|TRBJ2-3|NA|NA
TGTGCCAGCAGCGTGTACGACGGGGGTAGCACAGATACGCAGTATTTT
CASSVYDGGSTDTQYF
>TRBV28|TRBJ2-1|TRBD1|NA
TGTGCCAGCAGTTTCTGGCGGGACAGGAGCAATGAGCAGTTCTTC
CASSFWRDRSNEQFF
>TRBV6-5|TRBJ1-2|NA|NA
TGTGCCAGCAGTTACGAAGGGGCTTATGGCTACACCTTC
CASSYEGAYGYTF
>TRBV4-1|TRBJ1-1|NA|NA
TGCGCCAGCAGCCCTAACCGGGCCGAGGGCACTGAAGCTTTCTTT
CASSPNRAEGTEAFF
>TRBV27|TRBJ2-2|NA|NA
TGTGCCACCTCACCGGGACATTCGAACACCGGGGAGCTGTTTTTT
CATSPGHSNTGELFF